What follows describes a single TCR beta chain. These data belong to a study of T cells in Graves' hyperthyroidism and ophthalmopathy. Germline CDR1 reads SGDLS; CDR2 reads YYNGEE. This CDR3 contains 14 residues. Trimming left V 3 bases short and J 1 base short, with 10 bases between. Amplified regions were TCR beta CDR3 sequences from RNA transcripts. Researchers ran a first-round RT-PCR on the TCR CDR3 using the HTBI primer set. Each CDR3 protein gets one entry after TCRdb re-called the multiplex PCR reads with MiXCR. The sample consists of some 350,000 distinct CDR3 sequences, approximately 25% of them appearing once. Graves' hyperthyroidism qualified as stable when ophthalmopathy did not progress within 18 months.

The origin of this receptor is a man in his fifties with Graves' hyperthyroidism. The chain recombines TRBV9 with TRBJ1-1, with a possible D match to TRBD1 (5 bases). Specimen: blood. DNA for the CDR3: TGTGCCAGCAGCGAAGGAGACAGGAACACTGAAGCTTTCTTT. It translates to CASSEGDRNTEAFF.